What follows are 30 T cell receptor beta chains derived from one specimen sequenced in a study of long-term antiretroviral therapy in people with HIV (dated by TCRdb to between 2021 and 2024). The immunoSEQ hsTCRB v3.0 assay was used at survey level resolution to sequence the TRB variable region. In TCRdb, the immuneACCESS table is reduced to in-frame sequences with V and J assigned. These tables do not hold every clone; where another copy was compared, an unresolved V gene accounts for under half, and the others remain unexplained. This sample lists 20,000 to 25,000 clones; around 81% were detected once. The ten top clones hold around 10% of the sample. Specimen: unsorted PBMCs, collected 0.1 years before starting antiretroviral therapy. These TCRs come from a man aged 35 to 55 with HIV.

The chain employs TRBV6-6 and TRBJ2-7; 8 bases line up with TRBD1. The CDR3 has 13 amino acids. The germline V gene encodes CDR1 MNHNY and CDR2 SVGAGI (reference sequence). After removal of 5 bases from V and 3 bases from J, the junction contained 3 bases not matched to a gene. The DNA for the CDR3 is TGTGCCAGCAGTGACGGACAGGGCTACGAGCAGTACTTC. Encoded protein: CASSDGQGYEQYF.

The rearrangement links TRBV15 to TRBJ2-3, with no clear D. The germline V and J ends were trimmed by 9 bases and 3 bases, with 16 bases remaining between them. In germline, CDR1 is LNHNV, CDR2 YYDKDF (reference sequence). This CDR3 is 14 amino acids long. CDR3 loop: CATAATTSTDTQYF. The CDR3, as DNA: TGTGCCACGGCTGCTACGACCTCGACAGATACGCAGTATTTT.

The chain combines TRBV5-1 with TRBJ2-1; a possible D gene is TRBD2 (6 bases). The CDR3 is 14 amino acids. Trimming shortened V by 7 bases and J by 0 bases, and 11 bases separated the two germline ends. From germline, CDR1 is SGHRS and CDR2 YFSETQ. The CDR3 is CASVAGTSYNEQFF. CDR3 coding DNA: TGCGCCAGCGTGGCGGGAACCTCCTACAATGAGCAGTTCTTC.

The chain is built from TRBV20-1 and TRBJ1-2; D unresolved. The CDR3 contains 11 residues. The germline CDR1 and CDR2 sequences are DFQATT and SNEGSKA (reference sequence). Trimming left V 8 bases short and J 2 bases short, with 9 bases between. The CDR3 is CSHDTNYGYTF. The CDR3 nucleotides are TGCAGTCATGACACCAACTATGGCTACACCTTC.

This rearrangement joins TRBV6-5 to TRBJ1-4; D call uncertain. The CDR3 runs 13 residues. The germline V and J ends were trimmed by 5 bases and 11 bases, with 15 bases remaining between them. CDR1 is MNHEY and CDR2 is SVGAGI in the germline V gene. The CDR3 DNA reads as TGTGCCAGCAGTCCCGGACCGGCCCTTAAACTGTTTTTT. Encoded protein: CASSPGPALKLFF.

The chain carries TRBV7-8 and TRBJ1-5; D remains ambiguous. CDR3 length: 14 amino acids. The V and J ends lost 3 bases and 2 bases respectively, with 8 bases between them. Germline assignment: CDR1 SGHVS and CDR2 FQNEAQ. The CDR3, as DNA: TGTGCCAGCAGCTTCGGGAGGGGCAATCAGCCCCAGCATTTT. Residues: CASSFGRGNQPQHF.

The chain recombines TRBV5-1 with TRBJ2-3; D unclear. This CDR3 is 16 amino acids long. Trimming shortened V by 0 bases and J by 2 bases, and 13 bases separated the two germline ends. Per germline, CDR1 SGHRS and CDR2 YFSETQ. This CDR3 is CASSLALDGTTDTQYF. The CDR3 DNA follows: TGCGCCAGCAGCTTGGCCTTGGACGGAACCACAGATACGCAGTATTTT.

The chain combines TRBV18 with TRBJ2-7; 7 nucleotides match TRBD1. The CDR3 runs 14 residues. Trimming removed 5 bases from V and 5 bases from J; junction bases left unmatched: 9. CDR1 is KGHSH and CDR2 is LQKENI in the germline V gene. The CDR3 sequence: CASSTIDRVDEQYF. As DNA, the CDR3 is TGTGCCAGCTCAACCATAGACAGGGTAGACGAGCAGTACTTC.

The V call is TRBV5-1, the J call TRBJ2-2; TRBD2 is a possible D gene (6 bases). Germline CDR1 is SGHRS and CDR2 is YFSETQ. This CDR3 has 14 amino acids. Between the trimmed V and J ends, which lost 6 bases and 7 bases, there was a span of 16 bases. The CDR3 region is CASIGEASGGELFF. CDR3 nucleotides: TGCGCCAGCATTGGGGAGGCCTCGGGCGGGGAGCTGTTTTTT.

The rearrangement uses TRBV9 and TRBJ1-4; maybe TRBD1 (6 bases). The CDR3 is made up of 13 amino acids. With 4 bases removed from V and 8 bases from J, the gap between germline ends came to 12 bases. In germline, CDR1 is SGDLS, CDR2 YYNGEE. The CDR3 sequence: CASSPGVREKLFF. The CDR3 nucleotides are TGTGCCAGCAGCCCAGGGGTCAGAGAAAAACTGTTTTTT.

The rearrangement joins TRBV19 to TRBJ2-7; D might be TRBD1 (5 bases). The CDR3 totals 14 residues. The germline V and J ends were trimmed by 3 bases and 5 bases, with 14 bases remaining between them. Germline V gene data show CDR1 as LNHDA and CDR2 as SQIVND (reference sequence). As DNA, the CDR3 is TGTGCCAGTAGTATGGATCCAGGGTCGGACGAGCAGTACTTC. Its translation is CASSMDPGSDEQYF.

This clone was counted once. The chain links TRBV20-1 to TRBJ1-2, with D unclear. This CDR3 spans 11 amino acids. Per germline, CDR1 DFQATT and CDR2 SNEGSKA (reference sequence). Trimming stripped 0 bases from V and 9 bases from J, with 8 bases between. This chain's CDR3 is CSARDRISYTF. CDR3 nucleotide sequence: TGCAGTGCTAGAGATCGGATTAGCTACACCTTC.

This clone appeared a single time. The V call is TRBV7-9, the J call TRBJ2-3, with D perhaps TRBD1 or TRBD2 (5 bases each). The length of the CDR3 is 15 residues. Germline CDR1 SEHNR, CDR2 FQNEAQ (reference sequence). V lost 4 bases and J 1 base, leaving 12 bases between the germline ends. This CDR3 reads CASSSGAGGTDTQYF. The CDR3 bases are TGTGCCAGCAGCTCCGGGGCGGGTGGCACAGATACGCAGTATTTT.

V is TRBV7-8 and J is TRBJ1-5; maybe TRBD1 (5 bases). Germline CDR1 and CDR2: SGHVS and FQNEAQ. The CDR3 has 15 residues. V lost 0 bases and J 5 bases, leaving 11 bases between the germline ends. The CDR3 spells CASSLAGGFYQPQHF. The CDR3 DNA is TGTGCCAGCAGCTTAGCGGGGGGGTTTTATCAGCCCCAGCATTTT.

The table lists this clone with a count of one. The chain combines TRBV18 with TRBJ1-3; D uncertain. The CDR3 is 15 residues long. Trimming took 0 bases from V and 4 from J, leaving 10 bases between them. Germline V gene sequence: CDR1 KGHSH, CDR2 LQKENI. CDR3 sequence (DNA): TGTGCCAGCTCACCACCGACACTATCAGGAAACACCATATATTTT. Its protein product is CASSPPTLSGNTIYF.

The chain links TRBV4-3 to TRBJ2-1; D ambiguous. Trimming pared 2 bases from V and 4 bases from J, leaving 12 bases between. The CDR3 consists of 15 residues. The germline CDR1 and CDR2 sequences are LGHNA and YSLEER. The CDR3 sequence is CASSQSVGRYNEQFF. In DNA, the CDR3 is TGCGCCAGCAGCCAATCTGTAGGCAGGTACAATGAGCAGTTCTTC.

This sequence joins TRBV4-3 and TRBJ1-5; 12 bases are shared with TRBD1. Germline CDR1 is LGHNA and CDR2 is YSLEER. The CDR3 runs to 15 residues. Losses at the gene ends were 5 bases for V and 7 bases for J; bases not matched to a gene: 6. The CDR3 is CASSWGQGAGQPQHF. Written as DNA, the CDR3 is TGCGCCAGCAGCTGGGGACAGGGGGCCGGACAGCCCCAGCATTTT.

This chain links TRBV15 with TRBJ2-7; the D is unclear. Germline loops: CDR1 LNHNV, CDR2 YYDKDF (reference sequence). The ends were cut back, 1 base at V and 2 bases at J, with 6 bases in the middle. The CDR3 is made up of 13 amino acids. CDR3 sequence reads: CATSRVDAYEQYF. In DNA, the CDR3 is TGTGCCACCAGCAGAGTCGACGCCTACGAGCAGTACTTC. Full variable domain (remainder filled in from reference TRBV15 and TRBJ2-7): DAMVIQNPRYQVTQFGKPVTLSCSQTLNHNVMYWYQQKSSQAPKLLFHYYDKDFNNEADTPDNFQSRRPNTSFCFLDIRSPGLGDTAMYLCATSRVDAYEQYFGPGTRLTVT.

There are a few counts of this clone. The J gene is TRBJ1-5, the V gene TRBV7-2; D is ambiguous. Germline-derived CDR1 and CDR2 are SGHTA and FQGNSA. Trimming stripped 0 bases from V and 3 bases from J, with 6 bases between. This CDR3 has 14 amino acids. The CDR3 protein is CASSLAGFNQPQHF. Here the CDR3 DNA reads TGTGCCAGCAGCTTAGCTGGGTTCAATCAGCCCCAGCATTTT.

CDR3 bases: TGCGCCAGCAGCAGAACCCAGGGCCAGGGAGCAGATACGCAGTATTTT. It translates to CASSRTQGQGADTQYF. This chain links TRBV4-3 with TRBJ2-3; D may be TRBD1 or TRBD2 (5 bases each). V dropped 5 bases and J dropped 4 bases, with 19 bases sitting between them. Germline V CDR1 and CDR2: LGHNA, YSLEER. The length of the CDR3 is 16 residues.

The sample holds a few counts of this clone. The rearrangement links TRBV19 to TRBJ2-3; D perhaps matches TRBD1 (5 bases). CDR1 and CDR2 from the germline V gene are LNHDA and SQIVND (reference sequence). CDR3 length: 14 residues. The V end lost 5 bases, the J end lost 0 bases, and 9 bases lay between the germline ends. The DNA for the CDR3 is TGTGCCAGTAGTTCTCAGGGAAGCACAGATACGCAGTATTTT. This gives the protein CASSSQGSTDTQYF.

This rearrangement joins TRBV18 to TRBJ2-2, with D tentatively TRBD1 or TRBD2 (6 bases each). Trimming shortened V by 4 bases and J by 0 bases, and 15 bases separated the two germline ends. The CDR3 length is 17 residues. The V gene's germline CDR1 is KGHSH and CDR2 LQKENI. CDR3 sequence (DNA): TGTGCCAGCTCACTCAACTCGGGGGCTTCGAACACCGGGGAGCTGTTTTTT. Protein: CASSLNSGASNTGELFF. Filled out from reference TRBV18 and TRBJ2-2, the complete variable domain reads NAGVMQNPRHLVRRRGQEARLRCSPMKGHSHVYWYRQLPEEGLKFMVYLQKENIIDESGMPKERFSAEFPKEGPSILRIQQVVRGDSAAYFCASSLNSGASNTGELFFGEGSRLTVL.

This clone was seen a single time. The chain combines TRBV6-1 with TRBJ2-7, with D hard to call. This CDR3 comprises 14 residues. Deletions cut 10 bases from V and 2 bases from J, with 18 bases between. Germline V gene data show CDR1 as MNHNS and CDR2 as SASEGT. CDR3 in DNA: TGTGCCACTATTCCTGATAGACGGACCTACGAGCAGTACTTC. As protein: CATIPDRRTYEQYF.

This rearrangement joins TRBV6-5 to TRBJ2-1; perhaps TRBD2 as D (6 bases). The CDR3 has 14 amino acids. Trimming left V 6 bases short and J 8 bases short, with 17 bases between. The germline V gene encodes CDR1 MNHEY and CDR2 SVGAGI. CDR3 coding DNA: TGTGCCAGCAGGACGACAGCGGGCATCGATGAGCAGTTCTTC. It yields the protein CASRTTAGIDEQFF.

V gene TRBV27 combines with J gene TRBJ1-1; 7 bases agree with TRBD1. The V gene end was trimmed by 2 bases and the J gene end by 11 bases; junction bases not matched to a gene: 8. The CDR3 consists of 13 residues. Germline values: CDR1 MNHEY, CDR2 SMNVEV (reference sequence). CDR3 sequence reads: CASSLRPTGMAFF. CDR3 DNA: TGTGCCAGCAGTTTACGGCCGACAGGGATGGCTTTCTTT.

The V gene is TRBV28, the J gene TRBJ1-2; D remains unclear. The CDR3 loop spans 12 amino acids. Germline loops: CDR1 MDHEN, CDR2 SYDVKM. V gave up 10 bases and J gave up 5 bases, with 14 bases separating them. CDR3 in amino acids: CATAILEYGYTF. DNA for the CDR3: TGTGCCACCGCAATCCTCGAATATGGCTACACCTTC.

The CDR3 sequence: CSVEVGFNQPQHF. Here the CDR3 DNA reads TGCAGCGTTGAAGTAGGGTTCAATCAGCCCCAGCATTTT. The V gene is TRBV29-1, the J gene TRBJ1-5; D unclear. CDR1 is SQVTM and CDR2 is ANQGSEA in the germline V gene. V was shortened by 1 base and J by 3 bases, with 7 bases between the two germline ends. The CDR3 extends over 13 amino acids.

The J gene is TRBJ2-2, the V gene TRBV9, with 11 bases matching TRBD2. There are 22 residues in the CDR3. V was clipped by 2 bases and J by 1 base; unmatched bases: 19. Germline CDR1 reads SGDLS; CDR2 reads YYNGEE. The CDR3 loop reads CASSVSTGGWGTSGRNTGELFF. CDR3 coding DNA: TGTGCCAGCAGCGTCTCGACAGGGGGATGGGGGACTAGCGGAAGGAACACCGGGGAGCTGTTTTTT.

In this sample, this clone turned up once. The chain couples TRBV9 to TRBJ2-1; D uncertain. There are 14 residues in the CDR3. Per germline, CDR1 SGDLS and CDR2 YYNGEE. V was clipped by 0 bases and J by 3 bases, with 7 bases between them. The CDR3 DNA follows: TGTGCCAGCAGCGTAGAAGGAGTCTACAATGAGCAGTTCTTC. Its translation is CASSVEGVYNEQFF. The whole variable domain, filled in from reference TRBV9 and TRBJ2-1, reads DSGVTQTPKHLITATGQRVTLRCSPRSGDLSVYWYQQSLDQGLQFLIQYYNGEERAKGNILERFSAQQFPDLHSELNLSSLELGDSALYFCASSVEGVYNEQFFGPGTRLTVL.

The chain has TRBV7-9 and TRBJ2-3, with TRBD1 identical over 9 bases. Germline V gene lookup returns CDR1 SEHNR and CDR2 FQNEAQ (reference sequence). The CDR3 covers 15 residues. V lost 5 bases to trimming and J lost 4 bases; unmatched junction nucleotides: 7. DNA of the CDR3: TGTGCCAGCAGCGCCGGGACAGGGCGGGCAGATACGCAGTATTTT. This translates into CASSAGTGRADTQYF.